This T cell receptor beta chain comes out of a study of blood T cells in healthy people across ages. This CDR3 region has 12 residues. The germline V gene encodes CDR1 KGHSH and CDR2 LQKENI. Trimming shortened V by 8 bases and J by 3 bases, and 11 bases separated the two germline ends. This clonotype was recorded at least ten times. With a J-beta primer mix and a sample-barcoded 5' primer, a second PCR ran about 6 to 11 cycles. TCRdb re-called the 5' RACE reads through MiXCR, storing one row per CDR3 protein. Among roughly 800,000 distinct CDR3 sequences listed, 50% to 65% were seen once. Sequencing was done on a sample of blood. This TCR was recovered from a man aged 80 or over in good health. This chain uses TRBV18 with TRBJ2-7; no definite D call. The CDR3 loop reads CASSPNSYEQYF. In nucleotides, the CDR3 is TGTGCCAGCAGCCCAAACAGCTACGAGCAGTACTTC.